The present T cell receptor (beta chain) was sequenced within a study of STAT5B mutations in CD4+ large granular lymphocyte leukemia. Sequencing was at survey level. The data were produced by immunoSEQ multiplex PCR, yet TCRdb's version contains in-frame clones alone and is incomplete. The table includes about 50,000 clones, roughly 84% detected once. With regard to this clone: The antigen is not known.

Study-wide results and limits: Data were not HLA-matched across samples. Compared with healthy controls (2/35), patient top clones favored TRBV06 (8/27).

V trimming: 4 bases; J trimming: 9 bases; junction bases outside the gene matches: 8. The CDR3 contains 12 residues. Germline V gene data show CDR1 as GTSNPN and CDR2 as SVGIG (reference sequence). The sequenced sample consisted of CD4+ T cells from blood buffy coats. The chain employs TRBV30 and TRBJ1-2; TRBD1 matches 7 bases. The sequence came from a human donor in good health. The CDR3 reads CAWKDRRECYTF. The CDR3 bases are TGTGCCTGGAAGGACAGGCGGGAGTGCTACACCTTC.